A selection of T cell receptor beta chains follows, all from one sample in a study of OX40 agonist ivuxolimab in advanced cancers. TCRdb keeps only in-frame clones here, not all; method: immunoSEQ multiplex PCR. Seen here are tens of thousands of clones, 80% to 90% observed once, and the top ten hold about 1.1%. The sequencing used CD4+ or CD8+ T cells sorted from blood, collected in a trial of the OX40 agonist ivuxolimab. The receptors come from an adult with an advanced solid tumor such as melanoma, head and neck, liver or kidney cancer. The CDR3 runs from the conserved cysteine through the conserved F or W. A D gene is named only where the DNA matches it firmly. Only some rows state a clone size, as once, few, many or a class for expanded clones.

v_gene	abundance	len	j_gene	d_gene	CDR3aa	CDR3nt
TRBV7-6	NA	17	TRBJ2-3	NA	CASSLVPSASSTDTQYF	TGTGCCAGCAGCTTAGTTCCTTCGGCCTCTAGCACAGATACGCAGTATTTT
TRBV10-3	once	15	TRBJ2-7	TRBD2	CAISGTSGGANEQYF	TGTGCCATCAGTGGGACTAGCGGGGGGGCGAACGAGCAGTACTTC
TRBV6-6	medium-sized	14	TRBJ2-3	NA	CASSYSEFTDTQYF	TGTGCCAGCAGTTACTCGGAGTTCACAGATACGCAGTATTTT
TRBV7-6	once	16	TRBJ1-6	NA	CASSVNGGLRDSPLHF	TGTGCCAGCAGCGTAAACGGGGGTCTTAGAGATTCACCCCTCCACTTT
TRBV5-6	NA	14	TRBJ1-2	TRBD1	CASSFGQGGYGYTF	TGTGCCAGCAGCTTCGGACAGGGAGGCTATGGCTACACCTTC
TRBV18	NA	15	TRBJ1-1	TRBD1	CASCSSGTVNTEAFF	TGTGCCAGCTGTTCATCCGGGACAGTGAACACTGAAGCTTTCTTT
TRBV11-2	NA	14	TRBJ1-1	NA	CASRRDSLNAEAFF	TGTGCCAGCAGGCGGGACTCCCTTAACGCTGAAGCTTTCTTT
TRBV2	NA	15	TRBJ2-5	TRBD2	CASSVGTSGTRTQYF	TGTGCCAGCAGTGTCGGTACTAGCGGGACGAGGACCCAGTACTTC
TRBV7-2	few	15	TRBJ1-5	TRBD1	CASSIQKGANQPQHF	TGTGCCAGCAGCATTCAAAAGGGGGCTAATCAGCCCCAGCATTTT
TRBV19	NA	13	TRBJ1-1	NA	CASSISTQGGAFF	TGTGCCAGTAGTATAAGCACCCAAGGTGGAGCTTTCTTT
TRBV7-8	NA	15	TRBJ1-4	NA	CASSLSARVYEKLFF	TGTGCCAGCAGCTTATCGGCCAGGGTCTATGAAAAACTGTTTTTT
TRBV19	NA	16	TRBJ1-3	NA	CASSMESPISGNTIYF	TGTGCCAGTAGTATGGAATCGCCTATCTCTGGAAACACCATATATTTT
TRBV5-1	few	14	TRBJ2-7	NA	CASSLRGEAYEQYF	TGCGCCAGCAGCTTAAGGGGAGAGGCCTACGAGCAGTACTTC
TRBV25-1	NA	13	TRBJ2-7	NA	CASSDDPSGEQYF	TGTGCCAGCAGTGACGACCCAAGCGGCGAGCAGTACTTC
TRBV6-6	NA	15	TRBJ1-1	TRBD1	CASSARQGGNTEAFF	TGTGCCAGCAGTGCCAGACAGGGGGGGAACACTGAAGCTTTCTTT
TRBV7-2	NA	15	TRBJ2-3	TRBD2	CASSISGGAKDTQYF	TGTGCCAGCAGCATTAGCGGGGGGGCTAAAGATACGCAGTATTTT
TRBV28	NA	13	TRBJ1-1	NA	CASSFSTTAEAFF	TGTGCCAGCAGTTTTTCGACGACAGCTGAAGCTTTCTTT
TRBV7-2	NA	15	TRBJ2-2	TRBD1	CASSLVGQGTGELFF	TGTGCCAGCAGCTTAGTCGGACAGGGTACCGGGGAGCTGTTTTTT
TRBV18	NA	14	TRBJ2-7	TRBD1	CASSEGQGVGEQYF	TGTGCCAGCTCGGAGGGACAGGGTGTGGGCGAGCAGTACTTC
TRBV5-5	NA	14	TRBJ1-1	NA	CASSLVGGNTEAFF	TGTGCCAGCAGCTTGGTTGGGGGCAACACTGAAGCTTTCTTT
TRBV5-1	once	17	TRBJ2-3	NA	CASLPTRTERGPDTQYF	TGCGCCAGTCTTCCCACAAGGACGGAAAGGGGCCCAGATACGCAGTATTTT
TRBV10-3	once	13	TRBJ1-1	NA	CAISGQMNTEAFF	TGTGCCATCAGTGGACAGATGAACACTGAAGCTTTCTTT
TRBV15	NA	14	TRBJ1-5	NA	CATTPDRRGQPQHF	TGTGCCACCACCCCCGACAGGCGGGGCCAGCCCCAGCATTTT
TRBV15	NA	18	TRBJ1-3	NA	CATSRDPKAGDSGNTIYF	TGTGCCACCAGCAGAGATCCGAAGGCAGGGGACTCTGGAAACACCATATATTTT
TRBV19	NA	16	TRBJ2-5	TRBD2	CASSIGASGTTVTQYF	TGTGCCAGTAGTATCGGCGCTAGCGGGACTACGGTGACCCAGTACTTC
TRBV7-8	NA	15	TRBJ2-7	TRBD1	CASSLVTGFPWEQYF	TGTGCCAGCAGCTTAGTGACAGGGTTTCCCTGGGAGCAGTACTTC
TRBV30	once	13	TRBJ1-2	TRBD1	CAWSVTGGFGYTF	TGTGCCTGGAGTGTAACAGGGGGCTTTGGCTACACCTTC
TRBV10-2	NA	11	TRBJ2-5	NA	CASSGGETQYF	TGCGCCAGCAGTGGGGGTGAGACCCAGTACTTC
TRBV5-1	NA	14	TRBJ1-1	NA	CASSWNGGSTEAFF	TGCGCCAGCAGCTGGAACGGGGGGAGCACTGAAGCTTTCTTT
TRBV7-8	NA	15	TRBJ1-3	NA	CASSFGDGSGNTIYF	TGTGCCAGCAGCTTCGGGGACGGCTCTGGAAACACCATATATTTT
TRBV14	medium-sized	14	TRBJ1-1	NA	CASSQDDPYTEAFF	TGTGCCAGCAGCCAAGATGACCCGTACACTGAAGCTTTCTTT
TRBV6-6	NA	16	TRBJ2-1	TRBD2	CASSYPTGGGAAEQFF	TGTGCCAGCAGTTACCCGACGGGCGGGGGGGCCGCTGAGCAGTTCTTC
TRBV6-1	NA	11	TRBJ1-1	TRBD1	CASREQGPAFF	TGTGCCAGCAGGGAACAGGGGCCAGCTTTCTTT
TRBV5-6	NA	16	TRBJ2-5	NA	CASSWGGGALLETQYF	TGTGCCAGCAGCTGGGGCGGGGGCGCCCTTCTCGAGACCCAGTACTTC
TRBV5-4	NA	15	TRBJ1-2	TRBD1	CASSPPGQAVYGYTF	TGTGCCAGCAGCCCTCCGGGACAGGCAGTATATGGCTACACCTTC
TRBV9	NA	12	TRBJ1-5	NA	CASSRDNQPQHF	TGTGCCAGCAGCCGCGACAATCAGCCCCAGCATTTT
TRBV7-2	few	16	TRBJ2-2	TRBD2	CASSLIGGGNTGELFF	TGTGCCAGCAGCTTAATAGGCGGGGGGAACACCGGGGAGCTGTTTTTT
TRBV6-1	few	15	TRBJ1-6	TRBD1	CASRTTGGNNSPLHF	TGTGCCAGCAGAACCACAGGGGGCAATAATTCACCCCTCCACTTT
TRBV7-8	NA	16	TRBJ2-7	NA	CASSLPHRLSYYEQYF	TGTGCCAGCAGCTTACCACACAGGCTTTCATACTACGAGCAGTACTTC
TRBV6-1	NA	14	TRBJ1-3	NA	CASSEQNSGNTIYF	TGTGCCAGCAGTGAACAAAACTCTGGAAACACCATATATTTT